Presented here are 2 T cell receptor beta chains from one specimen sequenced in a study of blood T cells in healthy people across ages. A sample-barcoded 5' primer and a J-beta primer mix were used in a second PCR of about 7 to 12 cycles. TCRdb redid the calling of the 5' RACE reads with MiXCR, one entry per CDR3 protein. The data hold about 2 million distinct CDR3 sequences, with about 49% observed a single time. Input material: blood. The receptor set was obtained from a woman aged 40 to 50 in good health.

J is TRBJ1-4 and V is TRBV7-9, with 7 bases matching TRBD1. The CDR3 loop spans 16 amino acids. V gave up 6 bases and J gave up 0 bases; unmatched junction bases: 7. CDR1 and CDR2 from the germline V gene are SEHNR and FQNEAQ (reference sequence). In DNA, the CDR3 is TGTGCCAGCAGTCGAGGGGACAGCGCAACTAATGAAAAACTGTTTTTT. Residues: CASSRGDSATNEKLFF.

The gene calls are TRBV3-1 and TRBJ2-5; no clear D gene. This CDR3 region has 13 residues. Germline-derived CDR1 and CDR2 are LGHDT and YNNKEL (reference sequence). V was trimmed by 1 base and J by 5 bases, leaving 8 bases between them. The CDR3 DNA is TGTGCCAGCAGCCAAGTGGGGTTGGAGACCCAGTACTTC. Its translation is CASSQVGLETQYF.